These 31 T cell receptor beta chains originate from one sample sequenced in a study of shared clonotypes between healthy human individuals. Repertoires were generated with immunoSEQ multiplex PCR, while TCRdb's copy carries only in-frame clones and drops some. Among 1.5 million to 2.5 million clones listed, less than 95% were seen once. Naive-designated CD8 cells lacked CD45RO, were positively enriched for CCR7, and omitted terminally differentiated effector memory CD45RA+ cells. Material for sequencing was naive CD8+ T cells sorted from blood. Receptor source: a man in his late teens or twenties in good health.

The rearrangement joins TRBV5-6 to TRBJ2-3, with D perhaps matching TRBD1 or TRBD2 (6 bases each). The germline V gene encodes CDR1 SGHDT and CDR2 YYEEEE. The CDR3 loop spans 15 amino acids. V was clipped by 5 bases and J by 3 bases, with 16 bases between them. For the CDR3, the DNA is TGTGCCAGCAGGCAACAGGGAGGTGGAACAGATACGCAGTATTTT. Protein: CASRQQGGGTDTQYF.

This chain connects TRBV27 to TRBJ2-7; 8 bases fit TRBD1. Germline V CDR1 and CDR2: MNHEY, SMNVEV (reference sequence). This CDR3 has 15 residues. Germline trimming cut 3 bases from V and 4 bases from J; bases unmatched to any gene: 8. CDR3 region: CASSFSPGGWYEQYF. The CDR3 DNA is TGTGCCAGCAGTTTTTCCCCAGGGGGCTGGTACGAGCAGTACTTC.

Here the CDR3 reads CAWSGPGLSYNEQFF. The CDR3 nucleotides are TGTGCCTGGAGTGGACCGGGCCTCTCCTACAATGAGCAGTTCTTC. This chain joins TRBV30 and TRBJ2-1; D unresolved. The CDR3 totals 15 residues. CDR1 GTSNPN and CDR2 SVGIG come from the germline V gene (reference sequence). The V end lost 1 base, the J end lost 0 bases, and 10 bases lay between the germline ends.

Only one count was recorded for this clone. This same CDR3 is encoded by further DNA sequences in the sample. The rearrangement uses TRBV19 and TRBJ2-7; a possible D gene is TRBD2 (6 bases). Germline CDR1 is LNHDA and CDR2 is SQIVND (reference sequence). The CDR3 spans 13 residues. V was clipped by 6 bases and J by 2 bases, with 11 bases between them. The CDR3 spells CASSPGLPYEQYF. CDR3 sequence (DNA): TGTGCCAGTAGCCCGGGACTCCCCTACGAGCAGTACTTC.

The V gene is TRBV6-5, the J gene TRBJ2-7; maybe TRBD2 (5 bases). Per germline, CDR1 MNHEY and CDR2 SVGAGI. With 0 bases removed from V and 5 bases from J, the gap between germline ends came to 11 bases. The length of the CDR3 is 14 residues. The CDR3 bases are TGTGCCAGCAGTTACTCTGGGGAGATTGACGAGCAGTACTTC. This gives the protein CASSYSGEIDEQYF.

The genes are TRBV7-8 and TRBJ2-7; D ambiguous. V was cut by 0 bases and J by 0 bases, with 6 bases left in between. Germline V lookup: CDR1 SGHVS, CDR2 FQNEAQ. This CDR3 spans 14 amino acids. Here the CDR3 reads CASSLAPVSYEQYF. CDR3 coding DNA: TGTGCCAGCAGCTTAGCACCCGTCTCCTACGAGCAGTACTTC. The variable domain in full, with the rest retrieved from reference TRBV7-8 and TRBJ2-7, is GAGVSQSPRYKVAKRGQDVALRCDPISGHVSLFWYQQALGQGPEFLTYFQNEAQLDKSGLPSDRFFAERPEGSVSTLKIQRTQQEDSAVYLCASSLAPVSYEQYFGPGTRLTVT.

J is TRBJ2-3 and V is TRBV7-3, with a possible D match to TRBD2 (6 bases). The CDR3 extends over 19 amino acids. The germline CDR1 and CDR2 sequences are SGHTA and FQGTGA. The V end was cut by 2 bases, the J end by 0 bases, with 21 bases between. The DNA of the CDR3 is TGTGCCAGCAGCTTACATCCGGGTATTCGCGGGGTAAGCACAGATACGCAGTATTTT. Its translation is CASSLHPGIRGVSTDTQYF.

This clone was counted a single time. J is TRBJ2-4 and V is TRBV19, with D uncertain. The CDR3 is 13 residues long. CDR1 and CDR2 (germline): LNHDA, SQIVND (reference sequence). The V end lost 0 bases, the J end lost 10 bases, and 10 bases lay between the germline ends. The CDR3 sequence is CASSIDSEEIQYF. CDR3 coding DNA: TGTGCCAGTAGTATAGACAGCGAGGAGATTCAGTACTTC.

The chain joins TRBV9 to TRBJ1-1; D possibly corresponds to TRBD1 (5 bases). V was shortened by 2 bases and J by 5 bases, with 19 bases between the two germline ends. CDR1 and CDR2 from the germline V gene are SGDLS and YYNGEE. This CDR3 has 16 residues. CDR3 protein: CASSVPPAGVYTEAFF. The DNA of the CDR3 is TGTGCCAGCAGCGTGCCCCCGGCGGGGGTATATACTGAAGCTTTCTTT. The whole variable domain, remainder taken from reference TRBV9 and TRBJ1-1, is DSGVTQTPKHLITATGQRVTLRCSPRSGDLSVYWYQQSLDQGLQFLIQYYNGEERAKGNILERFSAQQFPDLHSELNLSSLELGDSALYFCASSVPPAGVYTEAFFGQGTRLTVV.

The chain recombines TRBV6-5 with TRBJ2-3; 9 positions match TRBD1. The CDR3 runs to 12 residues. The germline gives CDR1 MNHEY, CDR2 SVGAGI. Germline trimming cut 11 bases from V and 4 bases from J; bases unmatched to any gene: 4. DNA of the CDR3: TGTGCCTCGGGACAGGGACCAGATACGCAGTATTTT. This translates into CASGQGPDTQYF.

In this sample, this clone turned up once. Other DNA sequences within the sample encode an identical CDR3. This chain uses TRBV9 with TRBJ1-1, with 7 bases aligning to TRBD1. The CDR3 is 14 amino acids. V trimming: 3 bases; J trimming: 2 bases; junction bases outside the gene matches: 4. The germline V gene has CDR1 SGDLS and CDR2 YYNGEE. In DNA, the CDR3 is TGTGCCAGCAGCGGCCGGGACAGCAACACTGAAGCTTTCTTT. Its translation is CASSGRDSNTEAFF.

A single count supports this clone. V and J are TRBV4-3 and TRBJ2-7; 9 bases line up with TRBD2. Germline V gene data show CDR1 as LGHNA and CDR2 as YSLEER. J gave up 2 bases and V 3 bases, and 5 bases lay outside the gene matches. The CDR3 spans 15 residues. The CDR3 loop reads CASSHSSGTPYEQYF. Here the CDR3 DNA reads TGCGCCAGCAGCCACTCTAGCGGGACACCCTACGAGCAGTACTTC.

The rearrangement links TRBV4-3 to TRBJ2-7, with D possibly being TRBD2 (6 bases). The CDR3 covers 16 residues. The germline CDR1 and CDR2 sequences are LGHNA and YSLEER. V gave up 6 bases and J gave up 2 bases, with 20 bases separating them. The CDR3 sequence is CASSSLPGTEAYEQYF. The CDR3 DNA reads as TGCGCCAGCAGTTCATTGCCGGGGACTGAAGCCTACGAGCAGTACTTC.

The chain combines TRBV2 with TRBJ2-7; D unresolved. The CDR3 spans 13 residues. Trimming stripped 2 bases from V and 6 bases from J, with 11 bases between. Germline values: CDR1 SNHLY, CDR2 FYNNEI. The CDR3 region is CASSERATPEQYF. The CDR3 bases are TGTGCCAGCAGTGAAAGGGCAACCCCCGAGCAGTACTTC.

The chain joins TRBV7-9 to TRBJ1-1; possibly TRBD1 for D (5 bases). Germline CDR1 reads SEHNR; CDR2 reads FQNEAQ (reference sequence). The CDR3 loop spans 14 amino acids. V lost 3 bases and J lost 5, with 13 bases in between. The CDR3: CASSLIRQGTEAFF. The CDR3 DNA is TGTGCCAGCAGCTTGATCCGCCAGGGAACTGAAGCTTTCTTT.

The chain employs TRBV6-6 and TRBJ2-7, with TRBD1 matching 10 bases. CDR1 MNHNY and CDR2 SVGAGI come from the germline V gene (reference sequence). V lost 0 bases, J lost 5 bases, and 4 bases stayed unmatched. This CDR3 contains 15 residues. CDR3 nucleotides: TGTGCCAGCAGTTACTCCGGACAGGGGGTCGACGAGCAGTACTTC. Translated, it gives CASSYSGQGVDEQYF.

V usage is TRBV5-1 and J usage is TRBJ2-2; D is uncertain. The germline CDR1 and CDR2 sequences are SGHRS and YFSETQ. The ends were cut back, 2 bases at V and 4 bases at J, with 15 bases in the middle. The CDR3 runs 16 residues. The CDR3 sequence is CASSFTSSAATGELFF. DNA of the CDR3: TGCGCCAGCAGCTTTACTTCGTCGGCAGCCACCGGGGAGCTGTTTTTT.

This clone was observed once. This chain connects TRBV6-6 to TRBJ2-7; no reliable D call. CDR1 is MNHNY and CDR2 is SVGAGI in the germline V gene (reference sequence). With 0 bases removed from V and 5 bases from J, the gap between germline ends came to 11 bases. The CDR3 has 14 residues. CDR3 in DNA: TGTGCCAGCAGTTACTCAGGGATCACGGACGAGCAGTACTTC. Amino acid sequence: CASSYSGITDEQYF.

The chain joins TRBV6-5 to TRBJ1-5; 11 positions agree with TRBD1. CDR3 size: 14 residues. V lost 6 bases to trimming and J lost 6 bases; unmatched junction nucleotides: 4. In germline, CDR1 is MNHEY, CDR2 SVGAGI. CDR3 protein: CASRRGQGGQPQHF. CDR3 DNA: TGTGCCAGCAGGAGGGGACAGGGGGGTCAGCCCCAGCATTTT.

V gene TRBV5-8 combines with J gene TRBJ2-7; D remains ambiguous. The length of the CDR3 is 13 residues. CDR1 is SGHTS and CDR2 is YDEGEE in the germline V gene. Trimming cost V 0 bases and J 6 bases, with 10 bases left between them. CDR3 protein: CASSLGLVTEQYF. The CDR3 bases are TGTGCCAGCAGCTTGGGGTTAGTAACCGAGCAGTACTTC.

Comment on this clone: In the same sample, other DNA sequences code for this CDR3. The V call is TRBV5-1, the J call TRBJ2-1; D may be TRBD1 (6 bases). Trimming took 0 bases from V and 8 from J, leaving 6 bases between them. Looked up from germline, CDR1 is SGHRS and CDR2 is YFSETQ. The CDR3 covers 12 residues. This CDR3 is CASSLEGDEQFF. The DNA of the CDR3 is TGCGCCAGCAGCTTGGAGGGGGATGAGCAGTTCTTC.

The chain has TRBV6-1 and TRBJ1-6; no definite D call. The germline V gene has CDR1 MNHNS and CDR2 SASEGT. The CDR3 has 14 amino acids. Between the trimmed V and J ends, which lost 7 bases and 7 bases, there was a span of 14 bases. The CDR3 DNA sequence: TGTGCCAGCATCGCTCCGGGTTCCAATTCACCCCTCCACTTT. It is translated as CASIAPGSNSPLHF.

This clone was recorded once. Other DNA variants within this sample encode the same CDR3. The CDR3 sequence is CASSELAGGPTDTQYF. CDR3 bases: TGTGCCAGCAGTGAACTAGCGGGGGGACCCACAGATACGCAGTATTTT. The gene calls are TRBV6-1 and TRBJ2-3; 11 bases match TRBD2. The germline V gene encodes CDR1 MNHNS and CDR2 SASEGT. This CDR3 region has 16 residues. The V gene end was trimmed by 2 bases and the J gene end by 2 bases; junction bases not matched to a gene: 3.

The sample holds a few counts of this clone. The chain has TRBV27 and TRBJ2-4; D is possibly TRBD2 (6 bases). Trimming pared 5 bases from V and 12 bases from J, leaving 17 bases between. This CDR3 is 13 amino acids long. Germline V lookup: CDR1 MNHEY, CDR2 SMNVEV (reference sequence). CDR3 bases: TGTGCCAGCAGTCCCCGCGCGATAGCGGCTCAGTACTTC. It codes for CASSPRAIAAQYF.

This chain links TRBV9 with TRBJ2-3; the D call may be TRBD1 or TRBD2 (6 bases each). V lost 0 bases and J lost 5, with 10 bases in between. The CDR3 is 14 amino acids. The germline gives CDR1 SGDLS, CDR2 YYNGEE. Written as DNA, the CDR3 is TGTGCCAGCAGCGTAGCGGGGGCTATAGATACGCAGTATTTT. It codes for CASSVAGAIDTQYF.

CDR3: CASSLSAGGSQPQHF. As DNA, the CDR3 is TGTGCCAGCAGCTTATCGGCAGGGGGCAGTCAGCCCCAGCATTTT. V usage is TRBV7-2 and J usage is TRBJ1-5, with 8 bases identical to TRBD1. Per the germline V gene, CDR1 is SGHTA and CDR2 is FQGNSA. J was trimmed by 6 bases and V by 2 bases; bases with no gene match: 6. The CDR3 length is 15 residues.

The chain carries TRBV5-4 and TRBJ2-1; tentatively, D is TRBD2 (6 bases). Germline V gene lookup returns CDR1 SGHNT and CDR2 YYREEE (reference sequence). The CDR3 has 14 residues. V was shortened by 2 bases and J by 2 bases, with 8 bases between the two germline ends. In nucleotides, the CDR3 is TGTGCCAGCAGCTTCGGGGGAACCTACAATGAGCAGTTCTTC. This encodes CASSFGGTYNEQFF.

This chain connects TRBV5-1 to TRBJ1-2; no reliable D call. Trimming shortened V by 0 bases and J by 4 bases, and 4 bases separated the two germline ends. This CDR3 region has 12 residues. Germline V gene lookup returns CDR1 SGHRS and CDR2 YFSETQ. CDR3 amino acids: CASSLEPYGYTF. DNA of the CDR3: TGCGCCAGCAGCTTGGAGCCCTATGGCTACACCTTC.

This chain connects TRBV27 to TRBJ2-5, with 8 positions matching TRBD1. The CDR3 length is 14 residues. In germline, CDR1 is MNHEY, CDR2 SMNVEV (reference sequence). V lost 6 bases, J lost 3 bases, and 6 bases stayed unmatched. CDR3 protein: CASSQGQGKETQYF. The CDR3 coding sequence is TGTGCCAGCAGCCAAGGACAGGGCAAAGAGACCCAGTACTTC.

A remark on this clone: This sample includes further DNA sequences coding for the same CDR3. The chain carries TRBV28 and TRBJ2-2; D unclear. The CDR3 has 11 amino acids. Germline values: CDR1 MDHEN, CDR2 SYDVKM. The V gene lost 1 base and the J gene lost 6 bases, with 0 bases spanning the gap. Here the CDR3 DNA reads TGTGCCAGCAGTTTATCCGGGGAGCTGTTTTTT. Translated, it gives CASSLSGELFF.

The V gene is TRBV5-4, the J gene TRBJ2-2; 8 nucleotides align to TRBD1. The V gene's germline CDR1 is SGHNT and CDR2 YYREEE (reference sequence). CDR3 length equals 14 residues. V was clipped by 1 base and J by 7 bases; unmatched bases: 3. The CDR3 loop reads CASSLQGAGGELFF. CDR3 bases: TGTGCCAGCAGCTTGCAGGGGGCCGGCGGGGAGCTGTTTTTT.